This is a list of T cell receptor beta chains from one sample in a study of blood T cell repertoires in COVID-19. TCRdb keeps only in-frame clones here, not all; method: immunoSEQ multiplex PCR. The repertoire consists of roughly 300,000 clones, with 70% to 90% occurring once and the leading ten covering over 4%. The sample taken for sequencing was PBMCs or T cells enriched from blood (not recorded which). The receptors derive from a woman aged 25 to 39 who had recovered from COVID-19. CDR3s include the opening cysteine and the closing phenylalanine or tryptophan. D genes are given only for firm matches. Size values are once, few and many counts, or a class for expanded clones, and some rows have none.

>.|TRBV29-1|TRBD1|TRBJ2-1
TGCAGCGTTCGGGACAGGGGTGCGGGTGAGCAGTTCTTC
CSVRDRGAGEQFF
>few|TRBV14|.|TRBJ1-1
TGTGCCAGCAGTGGCGAGCAGGGCTTAAGGTGGACTGAAGCTTTCTTT
CASSGEQGLRWTEAFF
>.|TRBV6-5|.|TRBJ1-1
TGTGCCAGCAGTTACTCTGGGGGGGGGACATATTTCTTT
CASSYSGGGTYFF
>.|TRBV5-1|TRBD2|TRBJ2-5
TGCGCCAGCAGCCTAGCGGGGGGCCAAGAGACCCAGTACTTC
CASSLAGGQETQYF
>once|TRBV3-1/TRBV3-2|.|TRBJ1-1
TGTGCCAGCAGCCAAGACCCCCAGTTGACTGAAGCTTTCTTT
CASSQDPQLTEAFF
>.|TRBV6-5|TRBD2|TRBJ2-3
TGTGCCAGCAGTATCTTAGCGGGGGGCACAGATACGCAGTATTTT
CASSILAGGTDTQYF
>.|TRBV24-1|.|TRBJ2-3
TGTGCCACCAGTGATCCCACCCGGGGGGCGGGGGATACGCAGTATTTT
CATSDPTRGAGDTQYF
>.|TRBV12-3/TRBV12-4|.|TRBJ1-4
TGTGCCAGCAACCCTGGCGGAAATGAAAAACTGTTTTTT
CASNPGGNEKLFF
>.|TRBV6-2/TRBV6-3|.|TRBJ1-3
TGTGCCAGCAGTACCCCGACACACTCTGGAAACACCATATATTTT
CASSTPTHSGNTIYF
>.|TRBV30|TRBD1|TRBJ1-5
TGTGCCTGGAGTCGCCGGGGACAGGGAGAACAGCCCCAGCATTTT
CAWSRRGQGEQPQHF
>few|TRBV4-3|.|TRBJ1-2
TGCGCCAGCAGCCAAGATTTTGGCGCTGGCGGGGGCTACACCTTC
CASSQDFGAGGGYTF
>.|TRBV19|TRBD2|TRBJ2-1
TGTGCCAGTAGCGACCCCGGGACTAGCGGGGGTCCCTACAATGAGCAGTTCTTC
CASSDPGTSGGPYNEQFF
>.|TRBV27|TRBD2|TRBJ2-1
TGTGCCAGCAGTTTGGTCTGGAGTAGCGGGCTTCCAAATGAGCAGTTCTTC
CASSLVWSSGLPNEQFF
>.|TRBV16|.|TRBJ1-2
TGTGCCAGCAGCCTTCATCAGGGGTCTAACTATGGCTACACCTTC
CASSLHQGSNYGYTF
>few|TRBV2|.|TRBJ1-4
TGTGCCAGCAGCTTACCCCGGGGGGAAAAACTGTTTTTT
CASSLPRGEKLFF
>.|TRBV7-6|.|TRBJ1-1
TGTGCCAGCAGCTTCCCCCCAGGGAACACTGAAGCTTTCTTT
CASSFPPGNTEAFF
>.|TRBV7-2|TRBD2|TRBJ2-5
TGTGCCAGCCGCCAAAAGCGGGGGGACCAAGAGACCCAGTACTTC
CASRQKRGDQETQYF
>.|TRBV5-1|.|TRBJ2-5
TGCGCCAGCAGCTGGAGGACAGTCAAAGAGACCCAGTACTTC
CASSWRTVKETQYF
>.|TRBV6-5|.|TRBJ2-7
TGTGCCAGCAGTTACTTAACAGGGCCACCCTACGAGCAGTACTTC
CASSYLTGPPYEQYF
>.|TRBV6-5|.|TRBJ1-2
TGTGCCAGCAGAATAACAGGGTCATGGGGCTACACCTTC
CASRITGSWGYTF
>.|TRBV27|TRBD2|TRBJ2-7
TGTGTCAGCAGTCGGGAGGGGCGTTGGTACGAGCAGTACTTC
CVSSREGRWYEQYF
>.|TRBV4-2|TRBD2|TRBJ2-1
TGTGCCAGCAGCCAAGCCGGGACTAGCGGCCACAATGAGCAGTTCTTC
CASSQAGTSGHNEQFF
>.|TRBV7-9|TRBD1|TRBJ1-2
TGTGCCAGCAGCTTAGCCCCACCGACAGGGCCCGGCGGCTACACCTTC
CASSLAPPTGPGGYTF
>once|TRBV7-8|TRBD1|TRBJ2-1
TGTGCCAGCAGTTCAGGGACAGGGGGCTACAATGAGCAGTTCTTC
CASSSGTGGYNEQFF
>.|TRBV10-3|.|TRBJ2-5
TGTGCCATCAGTGACGGGGGGACCCAGTACTTC
CAISDGGTQYF
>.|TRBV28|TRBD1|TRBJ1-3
TGTGCCAGCAGTCCACGACAGGGGGGAAACACCATATATTTT
CASSPRQGGNTIYF
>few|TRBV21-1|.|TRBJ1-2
TGTGCCAGCAGCAAAGTTTCGGTGGCAGGGCAGGGCTACACCTTC
CASSKVSVAGQGYTF